These T cell receptor beta chains were read from a single sample in a study of cytomegalovirus exposure and HLA in healthy donors. Assay used: immunoSEQ multiplex PCR; TCRdb lists only in-frame clones, some missing. The table has 90,000 to 110,000 clones, around 75% seen once. Sequenced sample: PBMCs. Receptors originate from a man aged 35 to 55 in good health and CMV-seronegative. CDR3s include the opening cysteine and the closing phenylalanine or tryptophan. The D gene is left open where the match is weak. The size entry is marked missing in some rows and otherwise reads once, few, many or a size class.

v_call	clone_size	d_call	j_call	cdr3_aa	cdr3_nt
TRBV18	once	TRBD1	TRBJ1-2	CASSHRTGDLGYTF	TGTGCCAGCTCACACAGGACAGGGGATTTGGGCTACACCTTC
TRBV4-3	NA	TRBD1	TRBJ1-6	CASSQEGQGATYNSPLHF	TGCGCCAGCAGCCAAGAGGGCCAGGGGGCCACCTATAATTCACCCCTCCACTTT
TRBV27	NA	TRBD1	TRBJ2-7	CASSLGGTGYEQYF	TGTGCCAGCAGTTTAGGGGGGACAGGCTACGAGCAGTACTTC
TRBV28	few	NA	TRBJ2-7	CASSLSVWSSYEQYF	TGTGCCAGCAGTTTATCTGTATGGAGCTCCTACGAGCAGTACTTC
TRBV11-2	few	TRBD1	TRBJ1-2	CASSLDKTWDRLHGYTF	TGTGCCAGCAGCTTAGACAAAACTTGGGACAGGTTACATGGCTACACCTTC
TRBV11-2	once	NA	TRBJ2-1	CASSLGVERYNEQFF	TGTGCCAGCAGCTTAGGGGTAGAGAGGTACAATGAGCAGTTCTTC
TRBV27	once	TRBD2	TRBJ2-5	CASSSVEVAGGKETQYF	TGTGCCAGCAGTTCCGTGGAAGTAGCGGGGGGGAAAGAGACCCAGTACTTC
TRBV27	once	NA	TRBJ1-5	CASRLHAVSNQPQHF	TGTGCCAGCAGGCTCCATGCAGTCAGCAATCAGCCCCAGCATTTT
TRBV2	few	TRBD1	TRBJ2-5	CASRGTGGETQYF	TGTGCCAGCCGAGGGACAGGGGGAGAGACCCAGTACTTC
TRBV6-4	few	NA	TRBJ1-1	CASSDSSRGTEAFF	TGTGCCAGCAGTGACTCGAGTCGCGGCACTGAAGCTTTCTTT
TRBV9	NA	NA	TRBJ1-2	CASSVSWGANYGYTF	TGTGCCAGCAGCGTAAGCTGGGGAGCTAACTATGGCTACACCTTC
TRBV6-5	NA	TRBD1	TRBJ2-7	CASRDRGPLSYEQYF	TGTGCCAGCAGGGACAGGGGGCCCCTCTCCTACGAGCAGTACTTC
TRBV7-9	NA	TRBD2	TRBJ2-3	CASSRGLAGVTDTQYF	TGTGCCAGCAGCCGTGGGCTAGCGGGAGTCACAGATACGCAGTATTTT
TRBV19	NA	NA	TRBJ2-7	CASSIGDGGSSYEQYF	TGTGCCAGTAGTATCGGGGACGGGGGTAGCTCCTACGAGCAGTACTTC
TRBV27	NA	NA	TRBJ1-6	CASSFPGGSPLHF	TGTGCCAGCAGTTTTCCGGGAGGATCACCCCTCCACTTT
TRBV7-6	NA	TRBD1	TRBJ1-1	CASSSGTGGEGTEAFF	TGTGCCAGCAGCTCCGGGACAGGGGGCGAGGGCACTGAAGCTTTCTTT
TRBV14	few	TRBD2	TRBJ2-1	CASSQVSGTNNEQFF	TGTGCCAGCAGCCAAGTGTCAGGGACTAACAATGAGCAGTTCTTC
TRBV9	NA	TRBD1	TRBJ1-2	CASSVASDRGYGYTF	TGTGCCAGCAGCGTAGCTTCCGACAGGGGATATGGCTACACCTTC
TRBV7-8	NA	NA	TRBJ2-2	CASSSTPTRGELFF	TGTGCCAGCAGCTCAACCCCAACTCGCGGGGAGCTGTTTTTT
TRBV6-1	NA	TRBD2	TRBJ2-1	CASSPGTSGVNEQFF	TGTGCCAGCAGCCCCGGGACTAGCGGGGTCAATGAGCAGTTCTTC
TRBV15	NA	TRBD2	TRBJ2-7	CATSRDLGSGSSTYEQYF	TGTGCCACCAGCAGAGATCTGGGAAGCGGGAGCTCAACCTACGAGCAGTACTTC
TRBV5-4	NA	TRBD1	TRBJ2-7	CASSQWDRPRSYEQYF	TGTGCCAGCAGCCAATGGGACAGGCCTCGCTCCTACGAGCAGTACTTC
TRBV9	NA	TRBD2	TRBJ2-1	CASSAWTSDYNEQFF	TGTGCCAGCAGCGCTTGGACTAGCGACTACAATGAGCAGTTCTTC
TRBV7-2	NA	TRBD1	TRBJ2-2	CASSLTGGTGELFF	TGTGCCAGCAGCTTAACAGGGGGCACCGGGGAGCTGTTTTTT
TRBV29-1	NA	TRBD1	TRBJ2-7	CSAEGTANYEQYF	TGCAGCGCTGAGGGGACAGCCAACTACGAGCAGTACTTC
TRBV7-2	NA	TRBD1	TRBJ1-5	CASSLELNRGSNQPQHF	TGTGCCAGCAGCTTAGAGCTTAACAGGGGTAGCAATCAGCCCCAGCATTTT
TRBV29-1	NA	NA	TRBJ2-7	CSVVQGPYEQYF	TGCAGCGTTGTACAGGGACCCTACGAGCAGTACTTC
TRBV6-5	NA	TRBD2	TRBJ2-3	CASSRPSGSTDTQYF	TGTGCCAGCAGTAGGCCTAGCGGAAGCACAGATACGCAGTATTTT
TRBV27	NA	TRBD1	TRBJ2-3	CASSLSHRGADTQYF	TGTGCCAGCAGTTTATCGCACAGGGGCGCAGATACGCAGTATTTT
TRBV30	NA	TRBD1	TRBJ2-3	CARTGGSTDTQYF	TGTGCCCGCACAGGGGGCTCGACAGATACGCAGTATTTT
TRBV6-5	NA	NA	TRBJ1-4	CASSYTTGTNEKLFF	TGTGCCAGCAGTTACACCACAGGGACTAATGAAAAACTGTTTTTT
TRBV4-2	NA	NA	TRBJ1-1	CASRIEGAATNTEAFF	TGTGCCAGCAGGATAGAAGGGGCAGCCACGAACACTGAAGCTTTCTTT
TRBV27	NA	TRBD1	TRBJ1-2	CASSLDGQGRPNYGYTF	TGTGCCAGCAGTTTGGATGGACAGGGGAGACCTAACTATGGCTACACCTTC
TRBV28	NA	TRBD2	TRBJ2-1	CASSQPRSGASYNEQFF	TGTGCCAGCAGTCAACCCCGGAGCGGGGCCTCCTACAATGAGCAGTTCTTC
TRBV5-1	NA	TRBD2	TRBJ2-5	CASSPGTSGLQETQYF	TGCGCCAGCAGCCCCGGGACTAGCGGACTCCAAGAGACCCAGTACTTC
TRBV15	NA	NA	TRBJ2-1	CATSRDRSGSSAVNEQFF	TGTGCCACCAGCAGAGATCGATCTGGATCTAGTGCCGTCAATGAGCAGTTCTTC
TRBV10-2	NA	NA	TRBJ1-2	CASSEAGDGYTF	TGCGCCAGCAGTGAGGCAGGTGATGGCTACACCTTC
TRBV27	NA	TRBD2	TRBJ2-7	CASSLRSSGRYEQYF	TGTGCCAGCAGTTTAAGGTCTAGCGGACGCTACGAGCAGTACTTC
TRBV5-4	NA	TRBD1	TRBJ2-7	CASSPETGLYEQYF	TGTGCCAGCAGCCCCGAGACAGGGCTCTACGAGCAGTACTTC
TRBV27	NA	NA	TRBJ2-7	CASSLHRQSGYEQYF	TGTGCCAGCAGTTTACATCGACAGTCGGGCTACGAGCAGTACTTC